The clone carrying this T cell receptor (beta chain) showed up just a few times. The data were taken from a study of cytotoxic CD8 clonotypes in ibrutinib-treated CLL. Overall study context: Following treatment for a median about 13 months, range 6 to 36, response samples were then taken.

CDR1 SGHDT and CDR2 YYEEEE come from the germline V gene. There are 14 residues in the CDR3. Trimming took off 4 bases at V and 0 bases at J, with 10 bases between the two ends. Profiling relied on immunoSEQ multiplex PCR, and the TCRdb table lists in-frame clones only, not all of them. This table holds over 65,000 clones, around two thirds found once. The sequence was collected from a human donor with chronic lymphocytic leukemia. The sample here was PBMCs, taken after 12 months of ibrutinib treatment. The chain recombines TRBV5-6 with TRBJ1-1; no definite D call. The CDR3 DNA sequence: TGTGCCAGCAGCGTCCTCGGGGTGAACACTGAAGCTTTCTTT. It is translated as CASSVLGVNTEAFF.